This T cell receptor (beta chain) was captured in a study of blood T cell repertoires in COVID-19. The germline V and J ends were trimmed by 5 bases and 7 bases, with 12 bases remaining between them. This CDR3 is 13 amino acids long. Germline V CDR1 and CDR2: GTSNPN, SVGIG (reference sequence). The data were produced by immunoSEQ multiplex PCR, yet TCRdb's version contains in-frame clones alone and is incomplete. This repertoire shows some 190,000 clones, about nine tenths found once; its top ten account for around 1.7%. The sequenced sample consisted of peripheral blood. This TCR was recovered from a man in his late teens or twenties with active or convalescent COVID-19. This sequence joins TRBV30 and TRBJ1-6; D not resolved. The CDR3 protein is CAWGDLDNSPLHF. The CDR3 DNA sequence: TGTGCCTGGGGCGACCTAGACAATTCACCCCTCCACTTT.